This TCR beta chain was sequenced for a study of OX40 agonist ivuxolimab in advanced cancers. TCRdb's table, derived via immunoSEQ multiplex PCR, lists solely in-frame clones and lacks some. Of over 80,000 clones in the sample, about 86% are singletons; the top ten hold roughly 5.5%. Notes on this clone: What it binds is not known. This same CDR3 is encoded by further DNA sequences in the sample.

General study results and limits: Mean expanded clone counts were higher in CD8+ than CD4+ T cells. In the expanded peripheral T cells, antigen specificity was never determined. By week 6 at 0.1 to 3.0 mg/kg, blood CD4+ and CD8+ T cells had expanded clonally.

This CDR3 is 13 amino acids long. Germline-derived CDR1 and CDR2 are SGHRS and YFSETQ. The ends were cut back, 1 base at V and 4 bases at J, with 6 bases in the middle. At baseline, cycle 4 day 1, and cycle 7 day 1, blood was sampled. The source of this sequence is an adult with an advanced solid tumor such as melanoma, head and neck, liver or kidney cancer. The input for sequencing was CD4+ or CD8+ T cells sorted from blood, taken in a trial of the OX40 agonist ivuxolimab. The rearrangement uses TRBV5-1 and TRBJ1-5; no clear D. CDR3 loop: CASSLSGNQPQHF. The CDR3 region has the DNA TGCGCCAGCAGCTTGTCAGGAAATCAGCCCCAGCATTTT.